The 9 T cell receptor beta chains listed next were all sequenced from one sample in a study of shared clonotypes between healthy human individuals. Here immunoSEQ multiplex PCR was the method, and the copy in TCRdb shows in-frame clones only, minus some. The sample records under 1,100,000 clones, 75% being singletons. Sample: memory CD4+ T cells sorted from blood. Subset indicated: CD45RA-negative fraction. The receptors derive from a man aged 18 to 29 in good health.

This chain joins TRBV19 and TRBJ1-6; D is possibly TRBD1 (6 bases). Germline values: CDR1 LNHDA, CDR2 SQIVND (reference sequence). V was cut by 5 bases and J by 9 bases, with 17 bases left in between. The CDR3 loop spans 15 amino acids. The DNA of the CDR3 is TGTGCCAGTAGTCCCGATCGGGGGGCAAGTTCACCCCTCCACTTT. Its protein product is CASSPDRGASSPLHF. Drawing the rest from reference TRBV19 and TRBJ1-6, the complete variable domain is DGGITQSPKYLFRKEGQNVTLSCEQNLNHDAMYWYRQDPGQGLRLIYYSQIVNDFQKGDIAEGYSVSREKKESFPLTVTSAQKNPTAFYLCASSPDRGASSPLHFGNGTRLTVT.

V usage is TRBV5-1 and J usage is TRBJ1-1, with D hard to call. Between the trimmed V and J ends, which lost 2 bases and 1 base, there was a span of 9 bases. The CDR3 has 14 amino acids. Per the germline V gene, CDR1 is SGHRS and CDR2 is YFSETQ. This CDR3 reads CASSLPLGNTEAFF. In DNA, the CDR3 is TGCGCCAGCAGCTTACCCCTGGGGAACACTGAAGCTTTCTTT.

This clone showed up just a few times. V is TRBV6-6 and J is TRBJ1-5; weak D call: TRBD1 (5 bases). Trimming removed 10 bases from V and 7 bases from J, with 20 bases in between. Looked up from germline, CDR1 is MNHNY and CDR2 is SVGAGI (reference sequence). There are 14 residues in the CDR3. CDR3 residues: CATQKGQGGQPQHF. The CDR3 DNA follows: TGTGCCACCCAAAAGGGGCAGGGCGGGCAGCCCCAGCATTTT.

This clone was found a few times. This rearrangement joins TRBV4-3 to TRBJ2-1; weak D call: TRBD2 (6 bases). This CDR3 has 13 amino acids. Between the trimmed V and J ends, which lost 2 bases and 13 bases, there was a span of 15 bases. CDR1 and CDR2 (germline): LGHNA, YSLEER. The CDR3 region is CASSQFRDSDQFF. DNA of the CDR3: TGCGCCAGCAGCCAATTCCGGGACTCCGATCAGTTCTTC.

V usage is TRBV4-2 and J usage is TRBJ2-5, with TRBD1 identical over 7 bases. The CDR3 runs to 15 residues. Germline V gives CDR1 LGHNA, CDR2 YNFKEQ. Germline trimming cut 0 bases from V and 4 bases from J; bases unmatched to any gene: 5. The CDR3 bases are TGTGCCAGCAGCCAAGATTGGGACAGTGGAGAGACCCAGTACTTC. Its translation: CASSQDWDSGETQYF.

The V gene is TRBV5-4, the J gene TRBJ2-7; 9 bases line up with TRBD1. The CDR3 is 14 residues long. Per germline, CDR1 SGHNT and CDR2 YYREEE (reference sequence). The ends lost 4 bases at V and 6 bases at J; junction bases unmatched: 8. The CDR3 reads CASSHRDRAVEQYF. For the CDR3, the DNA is TGTGCCAGCAGCCATAGGGACAGGGCTGTCGAGCAGTACTTC.

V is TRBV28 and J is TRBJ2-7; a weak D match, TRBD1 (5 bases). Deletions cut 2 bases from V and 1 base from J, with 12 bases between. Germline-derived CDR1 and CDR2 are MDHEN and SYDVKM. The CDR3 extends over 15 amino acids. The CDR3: CASSLSRVISYEQYF. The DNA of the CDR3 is TGTGCCAGCAGTTTAAGCAGGGTTATATCCTACGAGCAGTACTTC.

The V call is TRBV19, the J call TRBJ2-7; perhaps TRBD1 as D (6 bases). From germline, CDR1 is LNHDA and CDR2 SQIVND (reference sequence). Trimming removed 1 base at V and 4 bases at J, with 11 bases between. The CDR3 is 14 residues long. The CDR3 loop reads CASSIVARGYEQYF. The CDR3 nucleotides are TGTGCCAGTAGTATAGTGGCCAGGGGATACGAGCAGTACTTC.

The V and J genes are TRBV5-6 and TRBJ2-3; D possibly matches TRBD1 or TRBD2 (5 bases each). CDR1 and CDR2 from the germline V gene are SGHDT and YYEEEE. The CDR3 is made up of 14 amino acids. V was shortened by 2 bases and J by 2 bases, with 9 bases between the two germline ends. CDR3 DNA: TGTGCCAGCAGCTTCGAGGGGTCCACAGATACGCAGTATTTT. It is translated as CASSFEGSTDTQYF.